The 10 T cell receptor beta chains in this list originate from one sample, sequenced in a study of blood T cell repertoires in COVID-19. Sequenced by immunoSEQ multiplex PCR; TCRdb stores in-frame clones only, minus some. In the table there are approximately 54,000 clones, 75% to 85% of which are singletons. The sequenced sample was peripheral blood. The source of these receptors is a woman aged 55-69 years with acute or convalescent COVID-19.

The chain is built from TRBV5-6 and TRBJ1-1; tentatively, D is TRBD1 (5 bases). Trimming left V 4 bases short and J 4 bases short, with 14 bases between. Germline V CDR1 and CDR2: SGHDT, YYEEEE. The CDR3 has 14 amino acids. The CDR3 loop is CASSTGREGTEAFF. The CDR3, as DNA: TGTGCCAGCAGCACGGGACGGGAGGGCACTGAAGCTTTCTTT.

This sequence joins TRBV19 and TRBJ2-1, with D unclear. The CDR3 is 16 residues long. Trimming pared 0 bases from V and 0 bases from J, leaving 9 bases between. Germline CDR1 and CDR2: LNHDA and SQIVND (reference sequence). This CDR3 reads CASSIDLPSSYNEQFF. The CDR3 region has the DNA TGTGCCAGTAGTATAGATCTTCCCAGCTCCTACAATGAGCAGTTCTTC. The complete variable domain, with remaining parts taken from reference TRBV19 and TRBJ2-1, reads DGGITQSPKYLFRKEGQNVTLSCEQNLNHDAMYWYRQDPGQGLRLIYYSQIVNDFQKGDIAEGYSVSREKKESFPLTVTSAQKNPTAFYLCASSIDLPSSYNEQFFGPGTRLTVL.

For the CDR3, the DNA is TGTGCCAGCAGACCTCAGGGGAATGTGTTGGGAGCTTTCTTT. Encoded protein: CASRPQGNVLGAFF. This rearrangement joins TRBV9 to TRBJ1-1, with D possibly matching TRBD1 (6 bases). Germline V gives CDR1 SGDLS, CDR2 YYNGEE. Trimming pared 5 bases from V and 10 bases from J, leaving 21 bases between. The CDR3 sequence is 14 residues long. Together with reference TRBV9 and TRBJ1-1, the CDR3 gives the full variable domain: DSGVTQTPKHLITATGQRVTLRCSPRSGDLSVYWYQQSLDQGLQFLIQYYNGEERAKGNILERFSAQQFPDLHSELNLSSLELGDSALYFCASRPQGNVLGAFFGQGTRLTVV.

The rearrangement joins TRBV7-8 to TRBJ2-2; a weak D match, TRBD1 (6 bases). CDR3 length: 15 residues. The V gene lost 3 bases and the J gene lost 0 bases, with 8 bases spanning the gap. Looked up from germline, CDR1 is SGHVS and CDR2 is FQNEAQ. CDR3 DNA sequence: TGTGCCAGCAGCTTGGGGGCCTCGAACACCGGGGAGCTGTTTTTT. Translation: CASSLGASNTGELFF.

This clone was seen only a few times. The chain couples TRBV29-1 to TRBJ2-7; no firm D call. CDR3 length equals 12 residues. Trimming removed 7 bases from V and 5 bases from J, with 15 bases in between. Germline assignment: CDR1 SQVTM and CDR2 ANQGSEA. In DNA form, the CDR3 reads TGCAGCGGCGTCGTATTGGGCGACGAGCAGTACTTC. Its protein is CSGVVLGDEQYF.

The chain recombines TRBV7-2 with TRBJ2-4; the match to TRBD1 covers 8 bases. Germline V lookup: CDR1 SGHTA, CDR2 FQGNSA. V was pared by 3 bases and J by 6 bases, with 4 bases of the junction left unmatched. CDR3 length: 14 residues. The CDR3 loop is CASSFGTGGNIQYF. CDR3 nucleotides: TGTGCCAGCAGCTTCGGGACAGGCGGAAACATTCAGTACTTC.

The chain is built from TRBV7-3 and TRBJ1-6, with 7 bases that match TRBD1. Germline trimming cut 0 bases from V and 7 bases from J; bases unmatched to any gene: 12. The CDR3 contains 18 residues. Per the germline V gene, CDR1 is SGHTA and CDR2 is FQGTGA. CDR3 nucleotide sequence: TGTGCCAGCAGCTTAACACACACAGGGGTGTTCCTAAATTCACCCCTCCACTTT. This encodes CASSLTHTGVFLNSPLHF. The full variable domain, its missing parts supplied by reference TRBV7-3 and TRBJ1-6, is GAGVSQTPSNKVTEKGKYVELRCDPISGHTALYWYRQSLGQGPEFLIYFQGTGAADDSGLPNDRFFAVRPEGSVSTLKIQRTERGDSAVYLCASSLTHTGVFLNSPLHFGNGTRLTVT.

J is TRBJ2-5 and V is TRBV12-5; D is perhaps TRBD2 (6 bases). CDR3 size: 14 residues. CDR1 and CDR2 from the germline V gene are LGHNT and FRNRAP. Between the trimmed V and J ends, which lost 5 bases and 5 bases, there was a span of 15 bases. This CDR3 is CASGPPWAGETQYF. CDR3 nucleotides: TGTGCTAGTGGTCCCCCCTGGGCGGGGGAGACCCAGTACTTC. Using reference TRBV12-5 and TRBJ2-5 for the parts outside the CDR3, the full variable domain is DARVTQTPRHKVTEMGQEVTMRCQPILGHNTVFWYRQTMMQGLELLAYFRNRAPLDDSGMPKDRFSAEMPDATLATLKIQPSEPRDSAVYFCASGPPWAGETQYFGPGTRLLVL.

The V gene is TRBV5-1, the J gene TRBJ1-2, with 8 positions matching TRBD1. The length of the CDR3 is 16 residues. The V gene end was trimmed by 4 bases and the J gene end by 5 bases; junction bases not matched to a gene: 13. Germline CDR1 and CDR2: SGHRS and YFSETQ. The CDR3 loop is CASSPLNQGALYGYTF. The CDR3, as DNA: TGCGCCAGCAGCCCCCTGAATCAGGGGGCCCTTTATGGCTACACCTTC.

This clone was detected a few times. J is TRBJ2-1 and V is TRBV2, with TRBD2 matching over 11 bases. The length of the CDR3 is 15 residues. J gave up 6 bases and V 2 bases, and 3 bases lay outside the gene matches. From germline, CDR1 is SNHLY and CDR2 FYNNEI. The CDR3 spells CASSELGTSGNEQFF. Written as DNA, the CDR3 is TGTGCCAGCAGTGAATTAGGGACTAGCGGCAATGAGCAGTTCTTC.